This T cell receptor (beta chain) was obtained from a study of cytomegalovirus exposure and HLA in healthy donors. Study-level background: Unique TCR beta sequences numbering around 110 million came from 150 million to 200 million T cells in an earlier analysis. Study conclusions and caveats: Most TCR sequences were seen very rarely across donors, but some public TCRs occurred in many. Fewer N-insertions (relative to the approximately 670-donor mean) were reportedly seen in an Asian-associated ancestry cluster in a later analysis. In an earlier analysis, in 620 or so donors, most V segments appeared productive either ~87% or ~30% of the time.

CDR1 and CDR2 (germline): SGDLS, YYNGEE. V lost 4 bases to trimming and J lost 6 bases; unmatched junction nucleotides: 9. CDR3 length equals 14 residues. The PCR employed 60 Vbeta primers together with 13 Jbeta primers. Clones were read by immunoSEQ multiplex PCR, and TCRdb kept only the in-frame ones, dropping some. Here the sample spans about 110,000 clones, roughly 71% being singletons. Concerning this clone: Its antigen is not known.

This chain links TRBV9 with TRBJ1-1; 7 bases agree with TRBD1. The sequencing input was PBMCs. This clonotype originated in a male donor in good health and CMV-seropositive. CDR3 sequence: CASSLRGQVAEAFF. As DNA, the CDR3 is TGTGCCAGCAGCCTAAGAGGACAGGTCGCTGAAGCTTTCTTT.